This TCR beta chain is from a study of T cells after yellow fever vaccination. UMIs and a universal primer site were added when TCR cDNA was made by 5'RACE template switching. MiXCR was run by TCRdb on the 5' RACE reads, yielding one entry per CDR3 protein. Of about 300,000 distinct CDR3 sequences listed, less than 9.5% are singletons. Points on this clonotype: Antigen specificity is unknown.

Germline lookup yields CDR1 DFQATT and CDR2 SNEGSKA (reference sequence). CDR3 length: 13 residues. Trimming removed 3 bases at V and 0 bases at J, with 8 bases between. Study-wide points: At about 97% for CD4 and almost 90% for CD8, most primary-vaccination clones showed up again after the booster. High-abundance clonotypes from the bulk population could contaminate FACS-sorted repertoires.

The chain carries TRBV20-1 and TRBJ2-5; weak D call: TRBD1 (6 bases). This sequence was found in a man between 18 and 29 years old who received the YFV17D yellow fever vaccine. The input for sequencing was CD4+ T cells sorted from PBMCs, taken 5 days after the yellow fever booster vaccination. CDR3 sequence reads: CSASGGHQETQYF. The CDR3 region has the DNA TGCAGTGCTAGTGGGGGCCACCAAGAGACCCAGTACTTC.